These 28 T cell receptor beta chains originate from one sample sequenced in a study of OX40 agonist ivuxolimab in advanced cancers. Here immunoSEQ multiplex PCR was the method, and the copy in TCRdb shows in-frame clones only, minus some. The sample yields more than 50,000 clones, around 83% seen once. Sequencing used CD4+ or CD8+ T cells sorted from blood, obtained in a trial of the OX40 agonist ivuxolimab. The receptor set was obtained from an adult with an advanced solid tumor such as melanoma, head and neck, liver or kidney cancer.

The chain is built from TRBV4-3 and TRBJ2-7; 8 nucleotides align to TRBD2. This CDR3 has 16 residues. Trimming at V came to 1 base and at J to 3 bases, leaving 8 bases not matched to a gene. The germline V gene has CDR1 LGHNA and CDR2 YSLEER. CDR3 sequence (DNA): TGCGCCAGCAGCCAAGGGCAAAGCGGGGGCCTCTACGAGCAGTACTTC. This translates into CASSQGQSGGLYEQYF.

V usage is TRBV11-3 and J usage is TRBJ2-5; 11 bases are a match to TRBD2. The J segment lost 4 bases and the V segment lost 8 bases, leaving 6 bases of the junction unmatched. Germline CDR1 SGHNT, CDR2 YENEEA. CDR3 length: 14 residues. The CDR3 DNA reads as TGTGCCAGCGGTCCCCTAGCGGGAGGAGAGACCCAGTACTTC. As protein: CASGPLAGGETQYF. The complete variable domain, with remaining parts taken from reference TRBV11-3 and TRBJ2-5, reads EAGVVQSPRYKIIEKKQPVAFWCNPISGHNTLYWYLQNLGQGPELLIRYENEEAVDDSQLPKDRFSAERLKGVDSTLKIQPAELGDSAVYLCASGPLAGGETQYFGPGTRLLVL.

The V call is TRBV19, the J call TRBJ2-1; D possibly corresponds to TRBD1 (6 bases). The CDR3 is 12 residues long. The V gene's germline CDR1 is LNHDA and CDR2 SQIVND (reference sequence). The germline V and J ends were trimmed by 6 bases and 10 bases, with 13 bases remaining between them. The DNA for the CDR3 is TGTGCCAGTAGGTACAGGGAGAGAGAGCAGTTCTTC. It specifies CASRYREREQFF.

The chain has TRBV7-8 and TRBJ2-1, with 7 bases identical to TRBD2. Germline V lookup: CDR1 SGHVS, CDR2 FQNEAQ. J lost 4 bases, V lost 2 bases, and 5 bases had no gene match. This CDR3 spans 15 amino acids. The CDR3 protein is CASSLFREGYNEQFF. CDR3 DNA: TGTGCCAGCAGCTTATTTAGGGAGGGATACAATGAGCAGTTCTTC.

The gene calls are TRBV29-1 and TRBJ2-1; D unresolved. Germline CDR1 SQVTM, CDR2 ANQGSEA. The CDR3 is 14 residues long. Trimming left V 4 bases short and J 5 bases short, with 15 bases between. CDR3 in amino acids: CSVVMTRADNEQFF. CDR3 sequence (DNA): TGCAGCGTTGTAATGACAAGGGCCGACAATGAGCAGTTCTTC.

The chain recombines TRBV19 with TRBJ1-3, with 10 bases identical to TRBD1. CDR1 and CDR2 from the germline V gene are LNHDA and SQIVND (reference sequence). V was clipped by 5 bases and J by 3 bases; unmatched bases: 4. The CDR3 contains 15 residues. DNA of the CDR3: TGTGCCAGTAGTCCAGGGACAGGGGTTGGAAACACCATATATTTT. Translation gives CASSPGTGVGNTIYF.

CDR3 sequence reads: CASSLVLGEQYF. In nucleotides, the CDR3 is TGTGCCAGCAGCTTAGTGCTAGGCGAGCAGTACTTC. The chain uses TRBV7-2 and TRBJ2-7, with D hard to call. Germline CDR1 and CDR2: SGHTA and FQGNSA. Trimming removed 1 base from V and 6 bases from J, with 7 bases in between. The CDR3 sequence is 12 residues long.

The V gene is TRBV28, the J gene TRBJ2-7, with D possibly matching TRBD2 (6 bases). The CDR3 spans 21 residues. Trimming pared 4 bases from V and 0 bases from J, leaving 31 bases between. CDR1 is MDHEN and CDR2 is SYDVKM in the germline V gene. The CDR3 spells CASSSLTTRRVRRGVSYEQYF. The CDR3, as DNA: TGTGCCAGCAGTTCTCTCACCACGAGGAGGGTGCGGCGGGGAGTCTCCTACGAGCAGTACTTC.

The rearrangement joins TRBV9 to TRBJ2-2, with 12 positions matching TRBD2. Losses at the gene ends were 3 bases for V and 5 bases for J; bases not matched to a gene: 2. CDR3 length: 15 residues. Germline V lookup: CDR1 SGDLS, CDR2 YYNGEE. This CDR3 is CASSELAGGTGELFF. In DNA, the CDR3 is TGTGCCAGCAGCGAGCTAGCGGGAGGGACCGGGGAGCTGTTTTTT.

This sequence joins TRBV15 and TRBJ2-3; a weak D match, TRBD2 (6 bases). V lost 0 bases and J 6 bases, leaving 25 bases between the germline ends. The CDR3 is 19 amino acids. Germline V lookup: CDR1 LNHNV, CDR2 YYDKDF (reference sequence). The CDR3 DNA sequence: TGTGCCACCAGCAGAGACTTGTGGGGGGACCCCGCCGCGGGGGATACGCAGTATTTT. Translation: CATSRDLWGDPAAGDTQYF.

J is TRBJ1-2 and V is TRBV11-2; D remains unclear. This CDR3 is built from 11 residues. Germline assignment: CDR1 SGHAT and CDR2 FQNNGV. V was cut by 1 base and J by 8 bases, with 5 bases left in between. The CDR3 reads CASSLAGGYTF. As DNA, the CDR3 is TGTGCCAGCAGCTTAGCTGGGGGCTACACCTTC.

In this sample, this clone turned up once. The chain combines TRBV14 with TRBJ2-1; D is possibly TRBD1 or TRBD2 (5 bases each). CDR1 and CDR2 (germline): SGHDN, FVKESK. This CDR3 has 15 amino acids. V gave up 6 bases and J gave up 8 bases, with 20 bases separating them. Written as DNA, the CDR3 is TGTGCCAGCAGTAGAATGGACACCGAGGGCGATGAGCAGTTCTTC. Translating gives CASSRMDTEGDEQFF.

This chain's CDR3 is CASSRVRNSGANVLTF. CDR3 coding DNA: TGTGCCAGCAGTAGGGTTCGGAACTCTGGGGCCAACGTCCTGACTTTC. The V and J genes are TRBV27 and TRBJ2-6, with no clear D. Germline CDR1 reads MNHEY; CDR2 reads SMNVEV (reference sequence). The CDR3 is made up of 16 amino acids. V lost 5 bases to trimming and J lost 0 bases, with 11 bases between them.

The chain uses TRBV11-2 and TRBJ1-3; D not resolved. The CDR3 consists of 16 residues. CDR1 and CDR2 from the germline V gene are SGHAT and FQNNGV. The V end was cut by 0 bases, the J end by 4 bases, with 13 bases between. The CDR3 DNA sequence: TGTGCCAGCAGCTTAGATTCTCTGGGCACGGGAAACACCATATATTTT. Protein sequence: CASSLDSLGTGNTIYF. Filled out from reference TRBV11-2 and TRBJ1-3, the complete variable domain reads EAGVAQSPRYKIIEKRQSVAFWCNPISGHATLYWYQQILGQGPKLLIQFQNNGVVDDSQLPKDRFSAERLKGVDSTLKIQPAKLEDSAVYLCASSLDSLGTGNTIYFGEGSWLTVV.

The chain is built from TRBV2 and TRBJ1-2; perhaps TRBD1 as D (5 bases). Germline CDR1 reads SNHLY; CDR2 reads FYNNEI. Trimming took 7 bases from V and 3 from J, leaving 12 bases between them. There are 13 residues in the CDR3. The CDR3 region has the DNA TGTGCCAGCAAGGGGCAGGCCCACTATGGCTACACCTTC. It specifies CASKGQAHYGYTF.

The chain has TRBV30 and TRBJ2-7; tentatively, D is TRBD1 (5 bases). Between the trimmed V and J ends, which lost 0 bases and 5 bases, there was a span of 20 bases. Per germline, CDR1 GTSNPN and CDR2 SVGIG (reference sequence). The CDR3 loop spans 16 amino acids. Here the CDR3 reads CAWSVLFQGRLDEQYF. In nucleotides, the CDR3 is TGTGCCTGGAGTGTACTATTCCAGGGAAGGTTGGACGAGCAGTACTTC. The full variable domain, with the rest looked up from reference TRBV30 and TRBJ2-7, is SQTIHQWPATLVQPVGSPLSLECTVEGTSNPNLYWYRQAAGRGLQLLFYSVGIGQISSEVPQNLSASRPQDRQFILSSKKLLLSDSGFYLCAWSVLFQGRLDEQYFGPGTRLTVT.

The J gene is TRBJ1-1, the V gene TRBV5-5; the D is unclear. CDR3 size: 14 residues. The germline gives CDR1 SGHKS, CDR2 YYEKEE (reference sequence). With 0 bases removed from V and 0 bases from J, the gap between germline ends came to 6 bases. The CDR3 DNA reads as TGTGCCAGCAGCTTGGCCGGAATGAACACTGAAGCTTTCTTT. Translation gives CASSLAGMNTEAFF. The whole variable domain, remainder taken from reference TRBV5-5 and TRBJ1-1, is DAGVTQSPTHLIKTRGQQVTLRCSPISGHKSVSWYQQVLGQGPQFIFQYYEKEERGRGNFPDRFSARQFPNYSSELNVNALLLGDSALYLCASSLAGMNTEAFFGQGTRLTVV.

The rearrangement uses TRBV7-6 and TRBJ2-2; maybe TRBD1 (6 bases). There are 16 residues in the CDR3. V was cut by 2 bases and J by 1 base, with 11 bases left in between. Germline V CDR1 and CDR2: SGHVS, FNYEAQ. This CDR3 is CASSLMQGKNTGELFF. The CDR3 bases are TGTGCCAGCAGCTTAATGCAGGGGAAGAACACCGGGGAGCTGTTTTTT.

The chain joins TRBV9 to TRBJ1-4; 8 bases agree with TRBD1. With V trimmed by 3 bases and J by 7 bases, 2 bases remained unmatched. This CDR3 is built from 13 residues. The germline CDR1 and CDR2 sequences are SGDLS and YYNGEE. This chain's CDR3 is CASSETGGEKLFF. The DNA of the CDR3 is TGTGCCAGCAGCGAAACAGGGGGTGAAAAACTGTTTTTT.

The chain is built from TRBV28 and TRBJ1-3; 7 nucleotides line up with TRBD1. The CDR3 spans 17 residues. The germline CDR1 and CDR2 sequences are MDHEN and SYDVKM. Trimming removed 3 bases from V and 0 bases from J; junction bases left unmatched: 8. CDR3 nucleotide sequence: TGTGCCAGCAGTTTGATCGGACAGGTCCACTCTGGAAACACCATATATTTT. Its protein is CASSLIGQVHSGNTIYF. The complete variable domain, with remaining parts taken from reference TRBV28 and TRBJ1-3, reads DVKVTQSSRYLVKRTGEKVFLECVQDMDHENMFWYRQDPGLGLRLIYFSYDVKMKEKGDIPEGYSVSREKKERFSLILESASTNQTSMYLCASSLIGQVHSGNTIYFGEGSWLTVV.

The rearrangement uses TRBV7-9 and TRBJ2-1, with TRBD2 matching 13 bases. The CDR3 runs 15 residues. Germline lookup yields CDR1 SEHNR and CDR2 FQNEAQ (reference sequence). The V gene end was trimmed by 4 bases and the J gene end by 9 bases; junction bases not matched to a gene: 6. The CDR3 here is CASSSGTSGTGEQFF. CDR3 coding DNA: TGTGCCAGCAGCTCCGGGACTAGCGGGACCGGTGAGCAGTTCTTC. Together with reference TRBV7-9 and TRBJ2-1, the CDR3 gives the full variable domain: DTGVSQNPRHKITKRGQNVTFRCDPISEHNRLYWYRQTLGQGPEFLTYFQNEAQLEKSRLLSDRFSAERPKGSFSTLEIQRTEQGDSAMYLCASSSGTSGTGEQFFGPGTRLTVL.

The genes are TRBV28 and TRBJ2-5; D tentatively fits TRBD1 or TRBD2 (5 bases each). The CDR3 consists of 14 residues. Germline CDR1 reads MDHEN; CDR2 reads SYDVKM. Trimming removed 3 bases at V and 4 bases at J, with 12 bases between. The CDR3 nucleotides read TGTGCCAGCAGTTTGAGGCAGGGACCAGAGACCCAGTACTTC. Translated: CASSLRQGPETQYF.

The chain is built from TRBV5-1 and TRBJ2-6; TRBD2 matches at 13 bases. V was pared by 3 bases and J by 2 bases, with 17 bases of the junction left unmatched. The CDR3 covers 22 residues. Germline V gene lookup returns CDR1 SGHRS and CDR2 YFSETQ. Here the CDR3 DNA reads TGCGCCAGCAGCTCCCGAGATATTAGGACTAGCGGGAGTTTGGCTGGGGCCAACGTCCTGACTTTC. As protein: CASSSRDIRTSGSLAGANVLTF.

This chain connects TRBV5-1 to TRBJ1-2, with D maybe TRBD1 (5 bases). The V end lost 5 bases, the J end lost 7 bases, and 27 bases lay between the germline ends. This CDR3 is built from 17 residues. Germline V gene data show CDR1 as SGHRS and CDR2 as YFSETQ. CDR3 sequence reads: CASRRSFAEGRGGGYTF. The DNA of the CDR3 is TGCGCCAGCAGAAGGTCATTCGCGGAGGGGCGGGGCGGTGGCTACACCTTC.

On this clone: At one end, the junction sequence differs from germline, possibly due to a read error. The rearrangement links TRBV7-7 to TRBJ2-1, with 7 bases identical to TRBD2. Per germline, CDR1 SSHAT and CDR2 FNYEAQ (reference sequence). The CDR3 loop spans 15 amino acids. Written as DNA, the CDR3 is TGTGCTAGCAGCTACAGCCTAGCGGACTACAATGAGCAGTTCTTC. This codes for CASSYSLADYNEQFF. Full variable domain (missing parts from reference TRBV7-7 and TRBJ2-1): GAGVSQSPRYKVTKRGQDVTLRCDPISSHATLYWYQQALGQGPEFLTYFNYEAQPDKSGLPSDRFSAERPEGSISTLTIQRTEQRDSAMYRCASSYSLADYNEQFFGPGTRLTVL.

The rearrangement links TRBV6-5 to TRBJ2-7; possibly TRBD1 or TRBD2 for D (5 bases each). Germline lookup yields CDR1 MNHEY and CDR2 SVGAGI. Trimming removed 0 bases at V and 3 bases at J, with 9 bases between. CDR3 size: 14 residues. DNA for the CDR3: TGTGCCAGCAGTTACTCTAGGGGAGACTACGAGCAGTACTTC. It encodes CASSYSRGDYEQYF.

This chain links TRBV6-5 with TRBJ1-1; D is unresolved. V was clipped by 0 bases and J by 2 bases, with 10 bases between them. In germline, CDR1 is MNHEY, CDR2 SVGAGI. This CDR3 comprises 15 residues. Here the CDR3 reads CASSYSTKGNTEAFF. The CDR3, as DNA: TGTGCCAGCAGTTACTCGACGAAGGGCAACACTGAAGCTTTCTTT.

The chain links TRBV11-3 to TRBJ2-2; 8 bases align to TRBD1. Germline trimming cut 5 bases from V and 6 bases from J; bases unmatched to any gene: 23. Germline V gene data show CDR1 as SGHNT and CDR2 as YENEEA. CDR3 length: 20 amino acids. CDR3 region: CASSPNYWDRFTSEAGELFF. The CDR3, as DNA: TGTGCCAGCAGCCCGAACTATTGGGACAGGTTTACTAGTGAGGCCGGGGAGCTGTTTTTT.